This note documents a single TCR beta chain sequence. Its antigen is undetermined. Antigen-specific CD4+ T cells were first expanded with viral peptide pools by the ViraFEST assay and only then sequenced. At the end of about 10 days of culture, CD4+ T cells were isolated. Neither prior SARS-CoV-2 infection nor positive nucleocapsid antibodies were present in the vaccine recipients. Germline loops: CDR1 MNHEY, CDR2 SMNVEV (reference sequence). J lost 2 bases, V lost 2 bases, and 14 bases had no gene match. The CDR3 length is 19 residues. These data belong to a study of vaccination effects on CD4 cells after COVID-19. Data came from immunoSEQ multiplex PCR; TCRdb stores just in-frame clones and leaves some out. The sample includes tens of thousands of clones, roughly three quarters seen only once; the top ten take approximately 2.6%.

The sequence came from a human donor who received a COVID-19 vaccine. This specimen consisted of CD4+ T cells from PBMCs cultured with HCoV-NL63 spike peptides, obtained before COVID-19 vaccination. The chain employs TRBV27 and TRBJ2-5, with 10 bases matching TRBD1. Here the CDR3 reads CASSLKTGQGWLGQETQYF. The CDR3 DNA reads as TGTGCCAGCAGTTTAAAAACGGGACAGGGGTGGCTGGGACAAGAGACCCAGTACTTC.